These 16 T cell receptor beta chains share one sample of origin, sequenced in a study of T cells in Graves' hyperthyroidism and ophthalmopathy. Authors of the study amplified TCR beta CDR3 regions from RNA transcripts. A first-round RT-PCR of the TCR CDR3 used the HTBI primer set. TCRdb re-derived calls from the multiplex PCR reads in MiXCR, one entry per CDR3 protein. Among about 640,000 distinct CDR3 sequences listed, about 20% were seen once. Sample: blood. These receptors all come from a man aged 25-45 years with Graves' ophthalmopathy.

The J gene is TRBJ2-7, the V gene TRBV4-1, with 7 bases matching TRBD1. This CDR3 is built from 17 residues. Germline V gives CDR1 MGHRA, CDR2 YSYEKL. V lost 4 bases and J lost 1; bases outside the gene matches: 13. The DNA for the CDR3 is TGCGCCAGCAGCCCCGGGGACAGCCAAGTCTTTTCCTACGAGCAGTACTTC. Translated, it gives CASSPGDSQVFSYEQYF.

This clonotype was observed at least ten times. This rearrangement joins TRBV5-5 to TRBJ2-3, with D possibly being TRBD2 (7 bases). With 2 bases removed from V and 8 bases from J, the gap between germline ends came to 15 bases. Germline CDR1 reads SGHKS; CDR2 reads YYEKEE (reference sequence). This CDR3 spans 14 amino acids. The CDR3 here is CASSFLAEGGTQYF. CDR3 sequence (DNA): TGTGCCAGCAGCTTCCTAGCGGAAGGGGGTACGCAGTATTTT.

In its sample, this clonotype was seen a few times. The V and J genes are TRBV5-1 and TRBJ2-1; 7 bases fit TRBD2. Germline-derived CDR1 and CDR2 are SGHRS and YFSETQ. The CDR3 loop spans 13 amino acids. V gave up 3 bases and J gave up 8 bases; unmatched junction bases: 5. The CDR3 loop is CASSYGTNDEQFF. Written as DNA, the CDR3 is TGCGCCAGCAGCTACGGGACTAATGATGAGCAGTTCTTC.

This clonotype was recorded a few times. J is TRBJ2-7 and V is TRBV4-1; 10 bases map to TRBD2. Trimming cost V 3 bases and J 1 base; bases outside gene matches: 6. The CDR3 sequence is 16 residues long. Looked up from germline, CDR1 is MGHRA and CDR2 is YSYEKL. The CDR3 loop reads CASSHPAGGPSYEQYF. As DNA, the CDR3 is TGCGCCAGCAGCCACCCAGCGGGAGGGCCTTCCTACGAGCAGTACTTC.

The table lists this clonotype with a few counts. The V and J genes are TRBV5-1 and TRBJ2-3, with TRBD2 identical over 9 bases. V lost 1 base and J lost 3; bases outside the gene matches: 6. The germline CDR1 and CDR2 sequences are SGHRS and YFSETQ. The CDR3 runs 16 residues. The CDR3 region is CASSLFAGGLTDTQYF. The CDR3 nucleotides read TGCGCCAGCAGCTTGTTTGCGGGAGGGCTAACAGATACGCAGTATTTT.

V is TRBV7-9 and J is TRBJ2-7, with 11 bases aligning to TRBD2. With V trimmed by 5 bases and J by 0 bases, 12 bases remained unmatched. The V gene's germline CDR1 is SEHNR and CDR2 FQNEAQ (reference sequence). This CDR3 region has 18 residues. CDR3 loop: CASSPPGTSGPFSYEQYF. The CDR3 nucleotides read TGTGCCAGCAGCCCCCCCGGGACTAGCGGACCCTTCTCCTACGAGCAGTACTTC.

This chain connects TRBV11-2 to TRBJ2-2; the D is unclear. Trimming shortened V by 2 bases and J by 4 bases, and 17 bases separated the two germline ends. CDR3 length: 17 residues. From germline, CDR1 is SGHAT and CDR2 FQNNGV. The DNA for the CDR3 is TGTGCCAGCAGCTTAATCCCTTTGGTACGGGTCACCGGGGAGCTGTTTTTT. Protein sequence: CASSLIPLVRVTGELFF.

This clonotype has ten or more counts. This rearrangement joins TRBV20-1 to TRBJ2-3; 9 nucleotides match TRBD2. The CDR3 length is 15 residues. Losses at the gene ends were 2 bases for V and 2 bases for J; bases not matched to a gene: 5. CDR1 is DFQATT and CDR2 is SNEGSKA in the germline V gene (reference sequence). CDR3 nucleotides: TGCAGTGCTAGAAAGCTAGCGGGATTCACAGATACGCAGTATTTT. It translates to CSARKLAGFTDTQYF.

This clonotype showed up many times. The chain combines TRBV6-1 with TRBJ2-5; 14 positions match TRBD2. Germline CDR1 is MNHNS and CDR2 is SASEGT. This CDR3 is built from 19 residues. Trimming removed 1 base from V and 1 base from J; junction bases left unmatched: 8. The chain's CDR3 is CASSEGIGLAGGAQETQYF. In DNA form, the CDR3 reads TGTGCCAGCAGTGAAGGTATTGGACTAGCGGGAGGTGCCCAAGAGACCCAGTACTTC.

The rearrangement links TRBV6-2 or TRBV6-3 to TRBJ1-2, with D perhaps TRBD1 (6 bases). CDR1 is MNHEY, CDR2 SVGEGT, per germline. The length of the CDR3 is 18 residues. The V end was cut by 6 bases, the J end by 4 bases, with 27 bases between. For the CDR3, the DNA is TGTGCCAGCAGGACCCCGCAGGGGACATCGGAGTCCTCCTATGGCTACACCTTC. It translates to CASRTPQGTSESSYGYTF.

This sequence joins TRBV6-5 and TRBJ2-1; possibly TRBD2 for D (6 bases). This CDR3 is 14 amino acids long. Per germline, CDR1 MNHEY and CDR2 SVGAGI. The ends were cut back, 2 bases at V and 8 bases at J, with 13 bases in the middle. The chain's CDR3 is CASSYGAGGDEQFF. CDR3 nucleotide sequence: TGTGCCAGCAGTTACGGGGCCGGCGGGGATGAGCAGTTCTTC.

This clonotype has more than one count but fewer than ten. A clone one base away is much larger, so this may be a read error. The CDR3 does not close with the conserved phenylalanine or tryptophan, likely indicating a read error. This rearrangement joins TRBV6-1 to TRBJ1-1; tentatively, D is TRBD1 (6 bases). Germline loops: CDR1 MNHNS, CDR2 SASEGT. V gave up 4 bases and J gave up 4 bases, with 16 bases separating them. The CDR3 length is 15 residues. CDR3 sequence reads: CASSAYPGGGTEAFL. In nucleotides, the CDR3 is TGTGCCAGCAGTGCCTACCCCGGGGGCGGCACTGAAGCTTTCCTT.

This clonotype was observed a handful of times. This rearrangement joins TRBV4-1 to TRBJ2-2; no clear D gene. CDR1 and CDR2 (germline): MGHRA, YSYEKL. V was pared by 0 bases and J by 4 bases, with 3 bases between. The CDR3 consists of 13 residues. The CDR3 DNA follows: TGCGCCAGCAGCCAAGAAAGCACCGGGGAGCTGTTTTTT. Translating gives CASSQESTGELFF.

This rearrangement joins TRBV10-2 to TRBJ1-5; D is perhaps TRBD1 (6 bases). The V gene lost 4 bases and the J gene lost 3 bases, with 13 bases spanning the gap. Germline V gives CDR1 WSHSY, CDR2 SAAADI. The CDR3 loop spans 15 amino acids. CDR3 bases: TGCGCCAGCAGTGGACGGACAGCCGACAATCAGCCCCAGCATTTT. It specifies CASSGRTADNQPQHF.

The genes are TRBV19 and TRBJ2-5, with TRBD1 identical over 12 bases. Trimming cost V 5 bases and J 4 bases; bases outside gene matches: 11. This CDR3 has 17 residues. Germline assignment: CDR1 LNHDA and CDR2 SQIVND (reference sequence). In DNA form, the CDR3 reads TGTGCCAGTAGTCCCAAAGCCCGGGACAGGGGGCGAGAGACCCAGTACTTC. It translates to CASSPKARDRGRETQYF.

In its sample, this clonotype was seen a few times. This chain links TRBV6-1 with TRBJ2-3; either TRBD1 or TRBD2 may fit D (5 bases each). From germline, CDR1 is MNHNS and CDR2 SASEGT. Trimming removed 6 bases from V and 2 bases from J, with 18 bases in between. This CDR3 is 16 amino acids long. The CDR3 coding sequence is TGTGCCAGCAGCCCCGGGTGGGGACCAAACACAGATACGCAGTATTTT. It translates to CASSPGWGPNTDTQYF.